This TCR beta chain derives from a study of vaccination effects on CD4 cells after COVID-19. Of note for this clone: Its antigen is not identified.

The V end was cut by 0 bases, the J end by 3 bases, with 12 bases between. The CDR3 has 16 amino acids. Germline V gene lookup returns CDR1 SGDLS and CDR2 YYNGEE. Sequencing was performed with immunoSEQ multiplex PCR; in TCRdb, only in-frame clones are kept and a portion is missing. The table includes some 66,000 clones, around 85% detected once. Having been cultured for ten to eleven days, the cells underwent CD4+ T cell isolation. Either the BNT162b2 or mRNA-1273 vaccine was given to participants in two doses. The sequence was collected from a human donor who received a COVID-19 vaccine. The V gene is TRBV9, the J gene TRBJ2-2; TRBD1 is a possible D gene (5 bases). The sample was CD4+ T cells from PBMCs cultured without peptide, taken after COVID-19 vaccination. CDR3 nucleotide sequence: TGTGCCAGCAGCGTAGGGCCCGCAGGGCACACCGGGGAGCTGTTTTTT. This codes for CASSVGPAGHTGELFF.